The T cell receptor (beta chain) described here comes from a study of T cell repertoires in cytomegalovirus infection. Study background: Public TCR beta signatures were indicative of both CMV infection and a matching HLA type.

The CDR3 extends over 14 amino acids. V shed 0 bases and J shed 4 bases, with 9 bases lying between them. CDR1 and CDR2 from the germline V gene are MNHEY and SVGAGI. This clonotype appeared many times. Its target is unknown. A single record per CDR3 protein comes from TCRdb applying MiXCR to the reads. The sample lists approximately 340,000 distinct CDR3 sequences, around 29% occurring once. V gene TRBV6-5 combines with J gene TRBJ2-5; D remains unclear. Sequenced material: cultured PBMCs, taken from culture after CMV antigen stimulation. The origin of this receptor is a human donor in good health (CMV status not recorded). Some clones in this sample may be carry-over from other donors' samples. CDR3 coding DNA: TGTGCCAGCAGTTACTCCTGGACGGGAGAGACCCAGTACTTC. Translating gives CASSYSWTGETQYF.